This T cell receptor beta chain was sequenced for a study of shared clonotypes between healthy human individuals. Study details: A donor's plate count was three for CD4 naive and three for CD4 memory; CD8 naive had two and CD8 memory one. Study conclusions and caveats: Clonotype sharing across several donors was observed for roughly 5% of naive CD4 clonotypes.

Investigators spread the genomic DNA of each subset evenly over several immunoSEQ plates. In the original processing: Without quality scores, immunoSEQ junctional reads could not be filtered like full-length reads. The repertoire was sequenced with immunoSEQ multiplex PCR; TCRdb's copy has only in-frame clones and lacks some. That table furnishes V, J and clone size, whereas the DNA furnished D and trimming. This table has about 750,000 clones, 80% to 95% appearing once. Positive CCR7 selection of CD45RO-negative cells yielded the naive CD8 cells, and terminally differentiated effector memory CD45RA+ cells were excluded. The V gene's germline CDR1 is SGHAT and CDR2 FQNNGV. Deletions cut 1 base from V and 2 bases from J, with 9 bases between. The CDR3 covers 15 residues. As concerns this clone: Its antigen is still unknown.

The receptor's source is a man aged 25 to 40 in good health. Sequenced: naive CD8+ T cells sorted from blood. This sequence joins TRBV11-2 and TRBJ2-1; D is unresolved. CDR3: CASSLAGGAYNEQFF. The CDR3, as DNA: TGTGCCAGCAGCTTAGCGGGTGGGGCCTACAATGAGCAGTTCTTC.